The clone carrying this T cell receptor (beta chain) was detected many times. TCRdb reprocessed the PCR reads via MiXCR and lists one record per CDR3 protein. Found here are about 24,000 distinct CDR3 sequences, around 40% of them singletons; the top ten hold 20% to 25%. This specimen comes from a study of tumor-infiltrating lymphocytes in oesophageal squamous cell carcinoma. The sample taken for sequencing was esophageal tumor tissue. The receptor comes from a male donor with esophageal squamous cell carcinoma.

CDR3 loop: CASSPTYEQFF. The CDR3 coding sequence is TGTGCCAGCAGCCCGACTTATGAGCAGTTCTTC. The chain is built from TRBV12-3 or TRBV12-4 and TRBJ2-1; no reliable D call. The V end was cut by 6 bases, the J end by 8 bases, with 8 bases between. The CDR3 runs to 11 residues.